A single sample gave rise to the 18 T cell receptor beta chains below, sequenced in a study of cytomegalovirus exposure and HLA in healthy donors. The PCR ran on 60 Vbeta and 13 Jbeta primers. Repertoires were generated with immunoSEQ multiplex PCR, while TCRdb's copy carries only in-frame clones and drops some. The sample lists about 160,000 clones; 80% to 90% were seen once. The sample was PBMCs. Source of these receptors: a male donor in good health and CMV-seronegative.

This sequence joins TRBV4-3 and TRBJ2-7; 7 positions match TRBD1. V lost 0 bases and J lost 3; bases outside the gene matches: 8. CDR1 is LGHNA and CDR2 is YSLEER in the germline V gene. CDR3 length: 16 amino acids. The chain's CDR3 is CASSQDLRGPVYEQYF. In DNA form, the CDR3 reads TGCGCCAGCAGCCAAGACCTTAGGGGGCCTGTCTACGAGCAGTACTTC.

V gene TRBV11-2 combines with J gene TRBJ2-7; TRBD1 agrees at 9 bases. The germline V gene encodes CDR1 SGHAT and CDR2 FQNNGV. The CDR3 runs to 15 residues. Germline trimming cut 1 base from V and 2 bases from J; bases unmatched to any gene: 3. The CDR3 region is CASSLGQGVPYEQYF. The CDR3 DNA follows: TGTGCCAGCAGCTTAGGACAGGGGGTGCCCTACGAGCAGTACTTC.

The chain is built from TRBV28 and TRBJ1-2, with a weak D call TRBD1 (6 bases). Trimming stripped 3 bases from V and 4 bases from J, with 18 bases between. Germline values: CDR1 MDHEN, CDR2 SYDVKM. The CDR3 has 16 amino acids. CDR3 DNA sequence: TGTGCCAGCAGTTTCCCCCCCTGGACAGCCCTCTATGGCTACACCTTC. It is translated as CASSFPPWTALYGYTF.

This chain links TRBV4-3 with TRBJ2-1; 11 bases map to TRBD2. Germline V gene sequence: CDR1 LGHNA, CDR2 YSLEER. With 1 base clipped from V and 3 bases from J, the junction kept 8 bases outside the gene matches. The CDR3 covers 18 residues. CDR3 protein: CASSQGPPGLAVYNEQFF. The DNA of the CDR3 is TGCGCCAGCAGCCAAGGACCTCCGGGACTAGCGGTCTACAATGAGCAGTTCTTC.

The rearrangement uses TRBV2 and TRBJ2-3; 7 nucleotides line up with TRBD1. The CDR3 consists of 15 residues. Trimming removed 3 bases from V and 2 bases from J; junction bases left unmatched: 5. CDR1 is SNHLY, CDR2 FYNNEI, per germline. CDR3 DNA: TGTGCCAGCAGTGAGAGGGGGCGAGACACAGATACGCAGTATTTT. Residues: CASSERGRDTDTQYF.

The chain has TRBV30 and TRBJ2-7, with a weak D call TRBD1 (6 bases). Germline V gene data show CDR1 as GTSNPN and CDR2 as SVGIG (reference sequence). V gave up 4 bases and J gave up 0 bases, with 10 bases separating them. This CDR3 comprises 13 residues. The CDR3 coding sequence is TGTGCCTGGACCCGGGACACCTCCTACGAGCAGTACTTC. It codes for CAWTRDTSYEQYF. The variable domain in full, completed from reference TRBV30 and TRBJ2-7, reads SQTIHQWPATLVQPVGSPLSLECTVEGTSNPNLYWYRQAAGRGLQLLFYSVGIGQISSEVPQNLSASRPQDRQFILSSKKLLLSDSGFYLCAWTRDTSYEQYFGPGTRLTVT.

The rearrangement links TRBV4-1 to TRBJ2-7, with D unresolved. Germline V gene data show CDR1 as MGHRA and CDR2 as YSYEKL. There are 11 residues in the CDR3. V was clipped by 1 base and J by 6 bases, with 4 bases between them. The CDR3: CASSQAFEQYF. CDR3 in DNA: TGCGCCAGCAGCCAAGCCTTCGAGCAGTACTTC.

The chain couples TRBV19 to TRBJ1-1; D remains ambiguous. CDR1 and CDR2 from the germline V gene are LNHDA and SQIVND (reference sequence). The CDR3 totals 13 residues. V was clipped by 1 base and J by 4 bases, with 7 bases between them. The CDR3 loop reads CASSIVGVTEAFF. In DNA form, the CDR3 reads TGTGCCAGTAGTATAGTCGGGGTCACTGAAGCTTTCTTT.

The V call is TRBV11-2, the J call TRBJ2-5; D perhaps matches TRBD2 (6 bases). Trimming shortened V by 0 bases and J by 5 bases, and 10 bases separated the two germline ends. The CDR3 runs 14 residues. Germline CDR1 SGHAT, CDR2 FQNNGV. The CDR3 bases are TGTGCCAGCAGCTTAGACCTAGCGACGGAGACCCAGTACTTC. Amino acids: CASSLDLATETQYF. The variable domain in full, with the rest retrieved from reference TRBV11-2 and TRBJ2-5, is EAGVAQSPRYKIIEKRQSVAFWCNPISGHATLYWYQQILGQGPKLLIQFQNNGVVDDSQLPKDRFSAERLKGVDSTLKIQPAKLEDSAVYLCASSLDLATETQYFGPGTRLLVL.

This chain uses TRBV6-5 with TRBJ1-2; D is unresolved. The V end lost 3 bases, the J end lost 1 base, and 9 bases lay between the germline ends. The CDR3 runs 14 residues. Per germline, CDR1 MNHEY and CDR2 SVGAGI. The CDR3 loop is CASSYPGNNYGYTF. CDR3 nucleotide sequence: TGTGCCAGCAGTTATCCAGGAAATAACTATGGCTACACCTTC.

V usage is TRBV7-2 and J usage is TRBJ2-5; 11 positions agree with TRBD1. Germline CDR1 and CDR2: SGHTA and FQGNSA. V dropped 4 bases and J dropped 1; count of bases not matched to a gene: 2. The CDR3 spans 15 residues. In DNA form, the CDR3 reads TGTGCCAGCAGCTCGGGACAGGGGGGCCAAGAGACCCAGTACTTC. Protein product: CASSSGQGGQETQYF.

This chain connects TRBV4-2 to TRBJ2-7; a possible D gene is TRBD2 (6 bases). CDR1 and CDR2 (germline): LGHNA, YNFKEQ. CDR3 size: 15 residues. Deletions cut 3 bases from V and 7 bases from J, with 19 bases between. CDR3 DNA sequence: TGTGCCAGCAGCCAGGAGTTTAGCGGCTCTTGGGAGCAGTACTTC. It encodes CASSQEFSGSWEQYF.

The chain has TRBV28 and TRBJ1-3; possible D gene TRBD1, 5 bases. The V end was cut by 8 bases, the J end by 7 bases, with 18 bases between. Per the germline V gene, CDR1 is MDHEN and CDR2 is SYDVKM. CDR3 length equals 14 residues. CDR3 DNA sequence: TGTGCCAGCGAGGAGGGACGCGATCCGAACACCATATATTTT. Translating gives CASEEGRDPNTIYF.

The V gene is TRBV18, the J gene TRBJ2-2; TRBD1 matches 7 bases. The CDR3 length is 17 residues. J was trimmed by 2 bases and V by 3 bases; bases with no gene match: 9. In germline, CDR1 is KGHSH, CDR2 LQKENI. The CDR3 is CASSPRRQGRNTGELFF. CDR3 nucleotides: TGTGCCAGCTCACCCCGAAGACAGGGAAGAAACACCGGGGAGCTGTTTTTT. Variable domain in full (rest from reference TRBV18 and TRBJ2-2): NAGVMQNPRHLVRRRGQEARLRCSPMKGHSHVYWYRQLPEEGLKFMVYLQKENIIDESGMPKERFSAEFPKEGPSILRIQQVVRGDSAAYFCASSPRRQGRNTGELFFGEGSRLTVL.

Written as DNA, the CDR3 is TGTGCCAGCAGCCCGAACCAGCGGGGGGCTTCAGATACGCAGTATTTT. Residues: CASSPNQRGASDTQYF. The gene calls are TRBV5-4 and TRBJ2-3; 9 nucleotides align to TRBD2. The V and J ends lost 4 bases and 4 bases, in that order; junction bases with no gene match: 10. Germline loops: CDR1 SGHNT, CDR2 YYREEE (reference sequence). This CDR3 region has 16 residues.

The genes are TRBV28 and TRBJ2-5; unclear D gene. The length of the CDR3 is 11 residues. Trimming removed 6 bases at V and 5 bases at J, with 7 bases between. Germline V CDR1 and CDR2: MDHEN, SYDVKM. The CDR3 DNA is TGTGCCAGCAGCCTCAGGGAGACCCAGTACTTC. As protein: CASSLRETQYF.

The J gene is TRBJ1-1, the V gene TRBV7-9, with 8 bases fitting TRBD1. V gave up 6 bases and J gave up 4 bases; unmatched junction bases: 10. This CDR3 spans 15 amino acids. CDR1 is SEHNR and CDR2 is FQNEAQ in the germline V gene (reference sequence). In DNA, the CDR3 is TGTGCCAGCAGTCACCCGGACAGGGAGGTCACTGAAGCTTTCTTT. Amino acid sequence: CASSHPDREVTEAFF. Full variable domain (remainder filled in from reference TRBV7-9 and TRBJ1-1): DTGVSQNPRHKITKRGQNVTFRCDPISEHNRLYWYRQTLGQGPEFLTYFQNEAQLEKSRLLSDRFSAERPKGSFSTLEIQRTEQGDSAMYLCASSHPDREVTEAFFGQGTRLTVV.

This chain joins TRBV10-3 and TRBJ2-7; 9 bases agree with TRBD2. The V gene end was trimmed by 0 bases and the J gene end by 1 base; junction bases not matched to a gene: 4. Germline lookup yields CDR1 ENHRY and CDR2 SYGVKD. This CDR3 has 16 residues. The CDR3 coding sequence is TGTGCCATCAGTGAGTCAGTTAGCGGGAGTTCCTACGAGCAGTACTTC. Translating it yields CAISESVSGSSYEQYF.